Listed here are 29 T cell receptor beta chains from one sample, sequenced in a study of shared clonotypes between healthy human individuals. This table comes from immunoSEQ multiplex PCR, and its TCRdb copy is limited to in-frame clones, with some not included. Of 2 million to 2.5 million clones listed, roughly 95% are singletons. Sequencing was done on a sample of naive CD4+ T cells sorted from blood. Documented subset: CD45RA+ positively selected. These receptors were collected from a man between 18 and 29 years old in good health.

The rearrangement joins TRBV2 to TRBJ1-5; D is perhaps TRBD1 (5 bases). The CDR3 length is 16 residues. The germline CDR1 and CDR2 sequences are SNHLY and FYNNEI. Trimming left V 3 bases short and J 0 bases short, with 12 bases between. This CDR3 is CASSEGWGNSNQPQHF. CDR3 DNA: TGTGCCAGCAGTGAGGGATGGGGCAATAGCAATCAGCCCCAGCATTTT.

Only one count was recorded for this clone. The rearrangement links TRBV5-1 to TRBJ2-5; D remains ambiguous. Deletions cut 5 bases from V and 9 bases from J, with 14 bases between. CDR1 and CDR2 from the germline V gene are SGHRS and YFSETQ. CDR3 length: 12 residues. The CDR3 is CASSSNSGSQYF. In DNA, the CDR3 is TGCGCCAGCAGTAGTAACAGTGGGTCCCAGTACTTC.

The V gene is TRBV7-9, the J gene TRBJ2-5; possible D gene TRBD1, 5 bases. Per germline, CDR1 SEHNR and CDR2 FQNEAQ (reference sequence). The CDR3 is 13 amino acids. The ends were cut back, 7 bases at V and 5 bases at J, with 14 bases in the middle. As DNA, the CDR3 is TGTGCCAGCACTTGGGGCATCGTGGAGACCCAGTACTTC. Its protein product is CASTWGIVETQYF.

This rearrangement joins TRBV7-2 to TRBJ2-1; 7 bases align to TRBD2. Germline V gene data show CDR1 as SGHTA and CDR2 as FQGNSA. The V gene end was trimmed by 2 bases and the J gene end by 5 bases; junction bases not matched to a gene: 6. The CDR3 has 15 amino acids. CDR3 bases: TGTGCCAGCAGCTTATCGGCTAGCGGTAACAATGAGCAGTTCTTC. The encoded protein is CASSLSASGNNEQFF.

In nucleotides, the CDR3 is TGTGCCATCAGTGAGTCGGGAAACCGCGGGAAATACGAGCAGTACTTC. It codes for CAISESGNRGKYEQYF. This chain uses TRBV10-3 with TRBJ2-7; TRBD2 might be the D (6 bases). V was cut by 0 bases and J by 4 bases, with 16 bases left in between. Germline CDR1 and CDR2: ENHRY and SYGVKD. The CDR3 length is 16 residues.

The count of this clone is one. The chain has TRBV5-1 and TRBJ1-3; possible D gene TRBD1, 5 bases. V was pared by 0 bases and J by 0 bases, with 7 bases between. Looked up from germline, CDR1 is SGHRS and CDR2 is YFSETQ. The CDR3 has 15 amino acids. The CDR3 is CASSLGTSSGNTIYF. The CDR3 DNA follows: TGCGCCAGCAGCTTGGGGACAAGCTCTGGAAACACCATATATTTT.

The chain uses TRBV5-1 and TRBJ1-2; tentative D call: TRBD1 (5 bases). The CDR3 loop spans 14 amino acids. Trimming cost V 0 bases and J 5 bases, with 11 bases left between them. From germline, CDR1 is SGHRS and CDR2 YFSETQ. The CDR3 loop is CASSLARGTYGYTF. CDR3 DNA sequence: TGCGCCAGCAGCTTGGCTCGGGGCACTTATGGCTACACCTTC. Looking up the rest from reference TRBV5-1 and TRBJ1-2 gives the full variable domain: KAGVTQTPRYLIKTRGQQVTLSCSPISGHRSVSWYQQTPGQGLQFLFEYFSETQRNKGNFPGRFSGRQFSNSRSEMNVSTLELGDSALYLCASSLARGTYGYTFGSGTRLTVV.

The chain has TRBV29-1 and TRBJ1-1, with D perhaps TRBD1 (6 bases). The CDR3 is 14 residues long. V lost 7 bases, J lost 3 bases, and 18 bases lay in between. Per the germline V gene, CDR1 is SQVTM and CDR2 is ANQGSEA. CDR3 sequence (DNA): TGCAGCGCTGGGGAGGGGGTAGGAGACACTGAAGCTTTCTTT. Translating it yields CSAGEGVGDTEAFF.

A word on this clone: The junction and the germline gene differ at one end; a read error may be behind it. The chain is built from TRBV28 and TRBJ2-5; D remains unclear. CDR3 length: 11 residues. Germline CDR1 is MDHEN and CDR2 is SYDVKM. Written as DNA, the CDR3 is TGTGCCACCAGTTTGGGAGAGACCCAGTACTTC. Its translation is CATSLGETQYF.

This sequence joins TRBV19 and TRBJ2-7; the D is unclear. V lost 8 bases and J 1 base, leaving 15 bases between the germline ends. Germline V gene data show CDR1 as LNHDA and CDR2 as SQIVND (reference sequence). The CDR3 length is 14 residues. CDR3 bases: TGTGCCAGTTCGAATTCGACGGTTTCCTACGAGCAGTACTTC. As protein: CASSNSTVSYEQYF. The full variable domain, rest sourced from reference TRBV19 and TRBJ2-7, is DGGITQSPKYLFRKEGQNVTLSCEQNLNHDAMYWYRQDPGQGLRLIYYSQIVNDFQKGDIAEGYSVSREKKESFPLTVTSAQKNPTAFYLCASSNSTVSYEQYFGPGTRLTVT.

DNA of the CDR3: TGTGCCAGCAGCCCTCACAGGAACCCGCGGAAAGCTTTCTTT. This encodes CASSPHRNPRKAFF. V usage is TRBV9 and J usage is TRBJ1-1, with D possibly TRBD1 on 5 matching bases. V lost 4 bases and J lost 9, with 19 bases in between. The CDR3 totals 14 residues. The V gene's germline CDR1 is SGDLS and CDR2 YYNGEE.

V and J are TRBV15 and TRBJ1-5; D is perhaps TRBD1 (5 bases). The CDR3 spans 15 residues. Germline V CDR1 and CDR2: LNHNV, YYDKDF (reference sequence). Trimming shortened V by 8 bases and J by 2 bases, and 16 bases separated the two germline ends. The CDR3 region is CATRASGSGNQPQHF. CDR3 coding DNA: TGTGCCACCCGGGCTTCAGGGTCGGGCAATCAGCCCCAGCATTTT.

This rearrangement joins TRBV4-2 to TRBJ2-2; D might be TRBD2 (5 bases). The CDR3 has 15 amino acids. Trimming took off 1 base at V and 3 bases at J, with 9 bases between the two ends. The germline V gene has CDR1 LGHNA and CDR2 YNFKEQ. CDR3 amino acids: CASSQGAGDTGELFF. CDR3 DNA sequence: TGTGCCAGCAGCCAAGGGGCGGGTGACACCGGGGAGCTGTTTTTT.

V and J are TRBV19 and TRBJ2-5; the D is unclear. Trimming took off 7 bases at V and 0 bases at J, with 12 bases between the two ends. The CDR3 consists of 14 residues. Germline CDR1 and CDR2: LNHDA and SQIVND (reference sequence). Written as DNA, the CDR3 is TGTGCCAGTAATTCTCACGGCTACCAAGAGACCCAGTACTTC. This gives the protein CASNSHGYQETQYF.

The chain carries TRBV29-1 and TRBJ1-2, with D perhaps matching TRBD1 (5 bases). The CDR3 is 15 residues long. Germline CDR1 SQVTM, CDR2 ANQGSEA. Trimming shortened V by 2 bases and J by 6 bases, and 19 bases separated the two germline ends. CDR3 DNA sequence: TGCAGCGTTGAACTGCTAGGACAAATGATCCATGGCTACACCTTC. Translation: CSVELLGQMIHGYTF.

The chain uses TRBV6-5 and TRBJ2-5, with 11 bases fitting TRBD2. V shed 8 bases, J shed 4 bases, and the junction held 9 bases outside the gene matches. This CDR3 region has 15 residues. Germline-derived CDR1 and CDR2 are MNHEY and SVGAGI. CDR3 residues: CASSAPGTSGETQYF. The DNA for the CDR3 is TGTGCCAGCTCCGCCCCCGGGACTAGCGGAGAGACCCAGTACTTC.

The chain employs TRBV6-5 and TRBJ1-4; D is possibly TRBD1 (6 bases). The CDR3 is 13 amino acids. Trimming left V 9 bases short and J 5 bases short, with 13 bases between. The germline V gene encodes CDR1 MNHEY and CDR2 SVGAGI. The CDR3 protein is CASSRGANEKLFF. CDR3 nucleotides: TGTGCCAGTTCGAGGGGGGCCAATGAAAAACTGTTTTTT.

The chain uses TRBV4-1 and TRBJ2-5; 10 bases are shared with TRBD1. CDR1 and CDR2 from the germline V gene are MGHRA and YSYEKL. After removal of 3 bases from V and 5 bases from J, the junction contained 3 bases not matched to a gene. The CDR3 has 14 residues. The CDR3 is CASSQTGGRETQYF. The CDR3 DNA sequence: TGCGCCAGCAGCCAGACAGGGGGCAGGGAGACCCAGTACTTC.

The count of this clone is one. The chain combines TRBV4-1 with TRBJ2-1; TRBD2 aligns across 12 bases. Germline-derived CDR1 and CDR2 are MGHRA and YSYEKL. The CDR3 is 15 amino acids. The V gene end was trimmed by 1 base and the J gene end by 6 bases; junction bases not matched to a gene: 1. The CDR3 reads CASSQGGLAGNEQFF. The DNA of the CDR3 is TGCGCCAGCAGCCAAGGGGGACTAGCGGGCAATGAGCAGTTCTTC.

This chain links TRBV19 with TRBJ2-6; TRBD1 matches at 9 bases. V lost 3 bases and J lost 0; bases outside the gene matches: 6. The CDR3 length is 18 residues. The germline V gene encodes CDR1 LNHDA and CDR2 SQIVND (reference sequence). The CDR3 here is CASSIFGTGPSGANVLTF. The CDR3 DNA follows: TGTGCCAGTAGTATTTTCGGGACAGGGCCCTCTGGGGCCAACGTCCTGACTTTC.

V is TRBV30 and J is TRBJ1-4; D gene uncertain. The CDR3 covers 13 residues. The V gene lost 8 bases and the J gene lost 8 bases, with 18 bases spanning the gap. Germline CDR1 GTSNPN, CDR2 SVGIG (reference sequence). Here the CDR3 reads CARSGMRREKLFF. In DNA form, the CDR3 reads TGTGCCCGTTCGGGAATGAGAAGGGAAAAACTGTTTTTT.

V and J are TRBV5-1 and TRBJ2-2, with no clear D. Trimming pared 0 bases from V and 6 bases from J, leaving 9 bases between. The germline gives CDR1 SGHRS, CDR2 YFSETQ. The CDR3 covers 14 residues. CDR3 in amino acids: CASSLDPASGELFF. In DNA, the CDR3 is TGCGCCAGCAGCTTGGATCCGGCCTCCGGGGAGCTGTTTTTT.

Concerning this clone: Other DNA variants within this sample encode the same CDR3. This chain uses TRBV5-1 with TRBJ2-5, with unresolved D. The V end lost 4 bases, the J end lost 2 bases, and 6 bases lay between the germline ends. Per germline, CDR1 SGHRS and CDR2 YFSETQ. The CDR3 has 12 amino acids. In nucleotides, the CDR3 is TGCGCCAGCAGCCCCCAACAAGAGACCCAGTACTTC. Translation: CASSPQQETQYF.

The sample holds one count of this clone. This chain joins TRBV30 and TRBJ2-2; TRBD2 matches at 7 bases. This CDR3 has 15 residues. The trim removed 0 bases at V and 4 bases at J, leaving 5 bases unmatched. Germline CDR1 and CDR2: GTSNPN and SVGIG (reference sequence). The CDR3 DNA reads as TGTGCCTGGAGTGTAAGCCTAGCGGTCACCGGGGAGCTGTTTTTT. Translated, it gives CAWSVSLAVTGELFF.

This chain links TRBV29-1 with TRBJ2-5; D could derive from TRBD1 or TRBD2 (5 bases each). The end of the DNA fits TRBJ2-7 better, so the J call may be wrong. Germline values: CDR1 SQVTM, CDR2 ANQGSEA. This CDR3 contains 11 residues. The CDR3 bases are TGCAGCGGGAGAGGGGCGGGCGAGCAGTACTTC. Translating it yields CSGRGAGEQYF.

The chain combines TRBV5-1 with TRBJ1-6, with a weak D call TRBD1 (5 bases). Between the trimmed V and J ends, which lost 4 bases and 7 bases, there was a span of 15 bases. Germline lookup yields CDR1 SGHRS and CDR2 YFSETQ. The CDR3 contains 15 residues. CDR3 DNA sequence: TGCGCCAGCAGCCTAGAAGGGGCTAGGAATTCACCCCTCCACTTT. This translates into CASSLEGARNSPLHF.

The chain recombines TRBV28 with TRBJ2-4, with a possible D match to TRBD1 (5 bases). CDR3 length equals 13 residues. The V end was cut by 4 bases, the J end by 6 bases, with 10 bases between. CDR1 is MDHEN and CDR2 is SYDVKM in the germline V gene. CDR3 amino acids: CASSSPRVNIQYF. In DNA, the CDR3 is TGTGCCAGCAGTTCCCCCAGGGTAAACATTCAGTACTTC.

The gene calls are TRBV28 and TRBJ1-6; D not resolved. From germline, CDR1 is MDHEN and CDR2 SYDVKM. The CDR3 has 15 residues. V was clipped by 4 bases and J by 6 bases, with 13 bases between them. The CDR3 spells CASSYSEYVNSPLHF. The CDR3 nucleotides read TGTGCCAGCAGTTACAGCGAGTACGTTAATTCACCCCTCCACTTT.

The V call is TRBV6-5, the J call TRBJ2-5; 15 bases are a match to TRBD2. V lost 5 bases to trimming and J lost 6 bases; unmatched junction nucleotides: 4. There are 15 residues in the CDR3. CDR1 is MNHEY and CDR2 is SVGAGI in the germline V gene. In DNA, the CDR3 is TGTGCCAGCAGTCACGGGACTAGCGGGAGGAAGACCCAGTACTTC. It is translated as CASSHGTSGRKTQYF.